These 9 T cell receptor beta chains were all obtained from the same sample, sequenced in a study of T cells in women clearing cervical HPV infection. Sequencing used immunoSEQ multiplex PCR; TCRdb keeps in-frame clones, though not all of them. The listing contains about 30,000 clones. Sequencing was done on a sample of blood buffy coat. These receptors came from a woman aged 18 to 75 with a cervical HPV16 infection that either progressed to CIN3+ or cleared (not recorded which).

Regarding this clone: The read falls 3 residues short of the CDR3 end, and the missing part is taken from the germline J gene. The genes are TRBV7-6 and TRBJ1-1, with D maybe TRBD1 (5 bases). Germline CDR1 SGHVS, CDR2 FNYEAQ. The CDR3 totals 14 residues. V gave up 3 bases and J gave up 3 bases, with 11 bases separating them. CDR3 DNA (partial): TGTGCCAGCAGCTTCAGGGCGAGGGACACTGAA. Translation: CASSFRARDTE. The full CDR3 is CASSFRARDTEAFF.

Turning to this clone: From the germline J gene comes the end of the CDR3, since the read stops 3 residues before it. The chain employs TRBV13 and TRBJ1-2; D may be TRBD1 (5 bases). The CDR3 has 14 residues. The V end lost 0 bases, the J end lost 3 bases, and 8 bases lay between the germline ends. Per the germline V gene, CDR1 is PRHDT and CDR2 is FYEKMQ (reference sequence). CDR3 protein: CASSLGTVDYGYTF. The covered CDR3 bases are TGTGCCAGCAGCTTAGGGACAGTGGACTATGGC.

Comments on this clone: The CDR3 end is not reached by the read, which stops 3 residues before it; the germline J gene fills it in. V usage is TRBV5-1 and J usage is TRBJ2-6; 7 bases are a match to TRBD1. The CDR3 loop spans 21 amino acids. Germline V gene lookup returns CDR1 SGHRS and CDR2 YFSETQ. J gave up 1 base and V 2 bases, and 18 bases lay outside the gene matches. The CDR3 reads CASSLHAGAGGLGSGANVLTF. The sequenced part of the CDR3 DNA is TGCGCCAGCAGCTTACATGCTGGGGCAGGGGGTCTAGGTTCTGGGGCCAACGTC. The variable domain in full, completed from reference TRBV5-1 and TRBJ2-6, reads KAGVTQTPRYLIKTRGQQVTLSCSPISGHRSVSWYQQTPGQGLQFLFEYFSETQRNKGNFPGRFSGRQFSNSRSEMNVSTLELGDSALYLCASSLHAGAGGLGSGANVLTFGAGSRLTVL.

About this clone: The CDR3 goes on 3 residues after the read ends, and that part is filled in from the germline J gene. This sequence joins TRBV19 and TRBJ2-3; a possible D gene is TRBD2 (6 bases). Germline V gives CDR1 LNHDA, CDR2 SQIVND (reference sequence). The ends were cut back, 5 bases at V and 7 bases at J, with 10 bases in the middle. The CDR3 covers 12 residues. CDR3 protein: CASSSTRYTQYF. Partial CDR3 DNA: TGTGCCAGTAGTTCGACTAGGTATACG.

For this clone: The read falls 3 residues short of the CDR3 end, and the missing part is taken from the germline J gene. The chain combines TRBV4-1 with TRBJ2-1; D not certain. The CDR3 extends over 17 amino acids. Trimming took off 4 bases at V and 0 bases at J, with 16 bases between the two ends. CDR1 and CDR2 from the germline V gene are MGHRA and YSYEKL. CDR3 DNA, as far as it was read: TGCGCCAGCAGCCTCCGAGCGCCGATAAACTCCTACAATGAG. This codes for CASSLRAPINSYNE. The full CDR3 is CASSLRAPINSYNEQFF.

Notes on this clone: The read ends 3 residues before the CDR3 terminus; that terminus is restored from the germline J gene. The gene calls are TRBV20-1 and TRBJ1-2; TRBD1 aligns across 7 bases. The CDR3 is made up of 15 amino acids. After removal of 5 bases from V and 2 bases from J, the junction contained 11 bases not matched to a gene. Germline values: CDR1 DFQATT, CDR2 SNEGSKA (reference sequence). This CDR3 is CSAAPGTAQNYGYTF. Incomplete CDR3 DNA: TGCAGTGCTGCTCCCGGGACAGCCCAAAACTATGGC.

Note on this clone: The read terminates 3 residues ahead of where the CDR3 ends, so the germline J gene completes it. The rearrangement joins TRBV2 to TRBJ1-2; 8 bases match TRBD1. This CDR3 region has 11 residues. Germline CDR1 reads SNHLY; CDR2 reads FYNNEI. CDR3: CASSAGGDYTF. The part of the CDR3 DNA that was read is TGTGCCAGCAGCGCAGGGGGCGAC.

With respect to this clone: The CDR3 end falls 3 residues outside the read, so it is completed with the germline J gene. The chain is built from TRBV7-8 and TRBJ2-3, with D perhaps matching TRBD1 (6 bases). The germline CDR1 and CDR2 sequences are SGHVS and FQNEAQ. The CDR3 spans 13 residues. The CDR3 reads CASRKWTEETQYF. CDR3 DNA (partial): TGTGCCAGCAGGAAGTGGACAGAAGAGACG.

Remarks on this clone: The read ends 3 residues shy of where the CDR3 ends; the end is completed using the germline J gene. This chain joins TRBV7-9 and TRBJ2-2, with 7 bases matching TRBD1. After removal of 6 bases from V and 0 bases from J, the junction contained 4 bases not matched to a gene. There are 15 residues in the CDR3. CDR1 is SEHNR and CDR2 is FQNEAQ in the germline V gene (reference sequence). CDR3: CASRPGTANTGELFF. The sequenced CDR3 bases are TGTGCCAGCAGGCCCGGGACAGCGAACACCGGGGAG.